This T cell receptor (beta chain) stems from a study of cytomegalovirus exposure and HLA in healthy donors (TCRdb year 2017). With respect to the entire study: The roughly 670 repertoires of the first cohort and the 120 validation repertoires were produced on the same platform, according to a later analysis. The study aimed to test whether signatures of past pathogen exposure could be identified by cataloging public T cell receptors. To predict cytomegalovirus infection status, the study brought together high-throughput TCR immunosequencing, statistical association of individual TCRs with disease status, and machine learning. Along with the approximately 670-subject first cohort, a separate validation cohort of some 130 different subjects was used. Broader findings and caveats from the paper: The classifier was reported to diagnose cytomegalovirus status with high specificity and sensitivity in both the original cohort and the validation cohort. The authors suggested that the approach could potentially be extended to other disease states and immunological phenotypes. A later analysis found that TCRs clustered in the first cohort also tended to co-occur in the approximately 120 validation repertoires, with 94% of cluster scores above 0. In vitro tests confirmed that a few of the cytomegalovirus-associated TCR beta chains recognize cytomegalovirus antigens. A later analysis had no HLA typing for the validation cohort, so co-occurrence there was scored across all 130 or so repertoires. The study listed over 150 TCR beta chains as associated with cytomegalovirus. Most TCR sequences were seen in very few donors, while some public TCRs were found in many individuals.

Donors formed part of the validation cohort, which comprised about 130 subjects and was distinct from the first cohort of roughly 600 subjects. Germline trimming: 1 base from V, 2 bases from J; junction bases outside gene matches: 5. According to the germline V gene, CDR1 reads SGHDT and CDR2 reads YYEEEE. The CDR3 measures 15 amino acids from cysteine to phenylalanine. Only the CDR3 part of the read is kept: 45 bases, read in frame from the first base. On this clone itself: The antigen this receptor binds is unknown. Qualities for individual bases were not recorded, and no much larger clone is one base off.

Preparation of the library involved the immunoSEQ multiplex PCR assay. On the study's bioinformatics: A statistical classification framework was built to diagnose cytomegalovirus status from the catalog of TCR beta chain sequences. The source is immuneACCESS, and TCRdb retained only in-frame sequences with V and J called. Part of the clones is not carried over; for the studies checked, unresolved V genes explain less than half of this, and the remainder is unexplained. V, J and clone size reflect that table, while D and trimming were determined from the DNA. The sample records 100,000 to 120,000 clones, 85% to 90% of which are singletons. The ten largest clonotypes hold roughly 4% of the sample.

This chain joins TRBV5-6 to TRBJ2-7, and 8 bases in between align with TRBD1. Sequencing was carried out using PBMCs. The receptor comes from a woman aged 18-35 years in good health and CMV-seropositive. The CDR3: CASSLWTGIPYEQYF. The DNA is TGTGCCAGCAGCTTGTGGACAGGGATTCCCTACGAGCAGTACTTC.